This T cell receptor beta chain was sequenced for a study of T-cell memory formation after mild COVID-19. About the study: TCR clusters largely stayed donor specific.

Germline V gene lookup returns CDR1 SEHNR and CDR2 FQNEAQ (reference sequence). The CDR3 is made up of 19 amino acids. The V segment lost 0 bases and the J segment 2 bases; nucleotides outside the gene matches: 6. As concerns this clonotype: The antigen remains unidentified.

UMIs and sample barcodes were carried by the TCR alpha and TCR beta cDNA libraries that 5'RACE produced using constant-segment primers. TCRdb reprocessed the 5' RACE reads via MiXCR and lists one record per CDR3 protein. This sample carries about 140,000 distinct CDR3 sequences, about 14% of them seen once, and the ten largest clones take less than 30%. Study-level points and caveats: Certain responding clones were present in pre-infection memory, suggesting participation of cross-reactive memory. Later expanders leaned toward CD4+, whereas clones contracting from day 15 to 85 were balanced CD4/CD8.

This sequence originates from an adult woman who had mild COVID-19 (a few samples of this study predate the infection). Cell type and time point are not known. The J gene is TRBJ2-1, the V gene TRBV7-9; 14 nucleotides align to TRBD2. The specimen sequenced was PBMCs or a T cell subset sorted from them (not recorded which). CDR3 amino acids: CASSLALGTSGSPYNEQFF. CDR3 DNA sequence: TGTGCCAGCAGCTTAGCGCTCGGGACTAGCGGGAGTCCCTACAATGAGCAGTTCTTC.